The sequence of this T cell receptor (beta chain) was determined in a study of cytomegalovirus exposure and HLA in healthy donors. This CDR3 is 13 amino acids long. CDR1 is SGHTA, CDR2 FQGTGA, per germline. With 2 bases removed from V and 3 bases from J, the gap between germline ends came to 5 bases. Study-wide points: Exclusion applied to some V segments, including TRBV6-2 and TRBV6-3, as they were indistinguishable.

Notes on this clone: Its target is not known.

Researchers ran the PCR with 60 Vbeta and 13 Jbeta primers. The data were produced by immunoSEQ multiplex PCR, yet TCRdb's version contains in-frame clones alone and is incomplete. The sample includes 150,000 to 200,000 clones, 80% of them seen just once. The chain recombines TRBV7-3 with TRBJ1-3; the D is unclear. This sequence was found in a boy aged 10-17 years in good health and CMV-seronegative. The sample taken for sequencing was PBMCs. In DNA, the CDR3 is TGTGCCAGCAGCTTATCTTTTGGAAACACCATATATTTT. Amino acid sequence: CASSLSFGNTIYF. The full variable domain, completed using reference TRBV7-3 and TRBJ1-3, is GAGVSQTPSNKVTEKGKYVELRCDPISGHTALYWYRQSLGQGPEFLIYFQGTGAADDSGLPNDRFFAVRPEGSVSTLKIQRTERGDSAVYLCASSLSFGNTIYFGEGSWLTVV.